This is a list of T cell receptor beta chains from one sample in a study of shared clonotypes between healthy human individuals. Produced via immunoSEQ multiplex PCR; TCRdb's table is partial and in-frame only. The table shows about 2 million clones, with about 94% occurring only once. Sequencing was carried out using naive CD8+ T cells sorted from blood. These receptors were obtained from a man between 18 and 29 years old in good health. Both conserved end residues are part of each CDR3. A D gene is named only where the DNA matches it firmly. Some rows mark clone size as missing; the rest say once, few, many or name a class of expanded clone.

v_gene	j_gene	d_gene	abundance	CDR3aa	CDR3nt
TRBV4-1	TRBJ1-4	TRBD1	-	CASSQEGGGEKLFF	TGCGCCAGCAGCCAAGAAGGGGGCGGCGAAAAACTGTTTTTT
TRBV13	TRBJ2-2	-	-	CASSPEGAGGTGELFF	TGTGCCAGCAGCCCGGAGGGGGCGGGAGGCACCGGGGAGCTGTTTTTT
TRBV4-1	TRBJ2-2	-	-	CASSQVLKNTGELFF	TGCGCCAGCAGCCAAGTATTAAAAAACACCGGGGAGCTGTTTTTT
TRBV27	TRBJ1-1	-	-	CASGRAGNTEAFF	TGTGCCAGCGGCAGGGCAGGGAACACTGAAGCTTTCTTT
TRBV19	TRBJ1-1	-	once	CASSWAVNTEAFF	TGTGCCAGTAGTTGGGCTGTTAACACTGAAGCTTTCTTT
TRBV11-2	TRBJ2-3	-	-	CASRNTDTQYF	TGTGCCAGCAGAAACACAGATACGCAGTATTTT
TRBV27	TRBJ2-7	TRBD2	once	CASSWTGGSRSYEQYF	TGTGCCAGCAGCTGGACGGGGGGAAGTAGGTCCTACGAGCAGTACTTC
TRBV7-2	TRBJ2-7	-	-	CASSYAVGEQYF	TGTGCCAGCAGCTATGCAGTGGGCGAGCAGTACTTC
TRBV2	TRBJ2-7	-	-	CASSEGGGAPLEQYF	TGTGCCAGCAGTGAAGGTGGTGGGGCCCCTCTCGAGCAGTACTTC
TRBV5-1	TRBJ2-2	-	-	CASILHGELFF	TGCGCCAGCATACTACACGGGGAGCTGTTTTTT
TRBV10-3	TRBJ1-2	TRBD1	-	CAIRPGQGDHGYTF	TGTGCCATCAGACCGGGACAGGGGGACCATGGCTACACCTTC
TRBV7-9	TRBJ2-1	-	-	CASSLGGWQILSYNEQFF	TGTGCCAGCAGCTTAGGGGGGTGGCAGATACTGTCCTACAATGAGCAGTTCTTC
TRBV7-3	TRBJ1-1	-	-	CASSPDLNTEAFF	TGTGCCAGCAGCCCTGACCTGAACACTGAAGCTTTCTTT
TRBV7-9	TRBJ1-1	TRBD1	-	CASKLQGDRTEAFF	TGTGCCAGCAAATTACAGGGGGATCGCACTGAAGCTTTCTTT
TRBV2	TRBJ2-7	TRBD2	-	CARDKLVGGFYEQYF	TGTGCCAGGGATAAACTGGTGGGGGGGTTCTACGAGCAGTACTTC
TRBV18	TRBJ2-1	-	-	CASSSDRATYNEQFF	TGTGCCAGCTCATCCGACAGAGCTACCTACAATGAGCAGTTCTTC
TRBV30	TRBJ2-7	TRBD1	-	CAWNPGQASYEQYF	TGTGCCTGGAACCCGGGACAGGCTTCCTACGAGCAGTACTTC
TRBV2	TRBJ2-7	-	-	CASTEWAGNTYEQYF	TGTGCCAGCACTGAATGGGCAGGGAACACCTACGAGCAGTACTTC
TRBV27	TRBJ2-7	-	-	CASSHRTTYEQYF	TGTGCCAGCAGCCACAGGACAACCTACGAGCAGTACTTC
TRBV10-2	TRBJ1-1	TRBD1	-	CASRDRGGYTEAFF	TGCGCCAGCAGAGACAGGGGTGGGTACACTGAAGCTTTCTTT
TRBV19	TRBJ2-7	TRBD2	-	CASSGGLAGYYEQYF	TGTGCCAGTAGCGGGGGACTAGCGGGCTACTACGAGCAGTACTTC
TRBV2	TRBJ2-3	TRBD2	-	CASSEKRGGWDTQYF	TGTGCCAGCAGTGAAAAGCGGGGGGGCTGGGATACGCAGTATTTT
TRBV28	TRBJ2-7	-	-	CASSTRGGEQYF	TGTGCCAGCAGCACGAGGGGGGGCGAGCAGTACTTC
TRBV27	TRBJ2-5	TRBD2	-	CASSPEPSGAQETQYF	TGTGCCAGCAGTCCAGAACCTAGCGGGGCTCAAGAGACCCAGTACTTC
TRBV7-9	TRBJ1-4	-	once	CASSSRGALNEKLFF	TGTGCCAGCAGCTCTAGGGGGGCCCTCAATGAAAAACTGTTTTTT
TRBV5-1	TRBJ2-7	-	once	CASSTSGVGEQYF	TGCGCCAGCAGCACCTCAGGGGTGGGCGAGCAGTACTTC
TRBV6-5	TRBJ1-2	-	-	CASSYELRSNYGYTF	TGTGCCAGCAGTTACGAATTACGGTCAAACTATGGCTACACCTTC
TRBV6-5	TRBJ1-2	-	-	CASSLGPSYGYTF	TGTGCCAGCAGCCTCGGACCCAGCTATGGCTACACCTTC
TRBV27	TRBJ2-5	-	-	CASLPSSAGVGETQYF	TGTGCCAGCTTACCATCGTCAGCCGGGGTGGGGGAGACCCAGTACTTC
TRBV4-3	TRBJ2-2	-	-	CASSQGPAVLAGELFF	TGCGCCAGCAGCCAAGGGCCCGCAGTTTTGGCCGGGGAGCTGTTTTTT
TRBV19	TRBJ2-1	TRBD2	-	CASSMGTSGHNEQFF	TGTGCCAGTAGTATGGGGACTAGCGGTCACAATGAGCAGTTCTTC
TRBV2	TRBJ2-2	-	-	CASSDPAELFF	TGTGCCAGCAGTGATCCCGCGGAGCTGTTTTTT